Listed below are T cell receptor beta chains from one sample, sequenced in a study of cytomegalovirus exposure and HLA in healthy donors. The repertoire was sequenced with immunoSEQ multiplex PCR; TCRdb's copy has only in-frame clones and lacks some. This sample has roughly 170,000 clones; roughly 86% occur once, and the top ten carry around 4.9%. The sequenced material came from PBMCs. These receptors originate from a girl aged 5-17 years in good health and CMV-seropositive. The CDR3 runs from the conserved cysteine through the conserved F or W. D genes are given only for firm matches. Only some rows state a clone size, as once, few, many or a class for expanded clones.

v_gene: TRBV6-5; j_gene: TRBJ2-7; len: 15; d_gene: NA; abundance: NA; CDR3nt: TGTGCCAGCAGTTACTCGGCGGCGGGAACCTACGAGCAGTACTTC; CDR3aa: CASSYSAAGTYEQYF
v_gene: TRBV25-1; j_gene: TRBJ1-1; len: 16; d_gene: NA; abundance: NA; CDR3nt: TGTGCCAGCAGTGAATTTCGGGGGGGTTTTGACACTGAAGCTTTCTTT; CDR3aa: CASSEFRGGFDTEAFF
v_gene: TRBV7-9; j_gene: TRBJ1-1; len: 13; d_gene: TRBD1; abundance: NA; CDR3nt: TGTGCCAGCAGCCCACAGGGGTATACTGAAGCTTTCTTT; CDR3aa: CASSPQGYTEAFF
v_gene: TRBV7-9; j_gene: TRBJ2-1; len: 12; d_gene: NA; abundance: NA; CDR3nt: TGTGCCAGCAGCTTAGGGGCCAACGAGCAGTTCTTC; CDR3aa: CASSLGANEQFF
v_gene: TRBV13; j_gene: TRBJ1-6; len: 15; d_gene: NA; abundance: NA; CDR3nt: TGTGCCAGCAGCCTCAGGGGCTCCTATAATTCACCCCTCCACTTT; CDR3aa: CASSLRGSYNSPLHF
v_gene: TRBV5-1; j_gene: TRBJ2-3; len: 15; d_gene: NA; abundance: NA; CDR3nt: TGCGCCAGCAGTATTACAGGAGATTTCCCAGATACGCAGTATTTT; CDR3aa: CASSITGDFPDTQYF
v_gene: TRBV6-5; j_gene: TRBJ2-7; len: 14; d_gene: TRBD2; abundance: NA; CDR3nt: TGTGCCAGCAGATTCGGGACTAGCGGCTACGAGCAGTACTTC; CDR3aa: CASRFGTSGYEQYF
v_gene: TRBV29-1; j_gene: TRBJ2-7; len: 15; d_gene: TRBD1; abundance: once; CDR3nt: TGCAGCGTTGAGTCAGGGGACAGGGAACCCTACGAGCAGTACTTC; CDR3aa: CSVESGDREPYEQYF
v_gene: TRBV7-3; j_gene: TRBJ2-3; len: 15; d_gene: TRBD2; abundance: NA; CDR3nt: TGTGCCAGCAGCTTCAGCGGGGGGTGGTCAGATACGCAGTATTTT; CDR3aa: CASSFSGGWSDTQYF
v_gene: TRBV7-8; j_gene: TRBJ1-2; len: 15; d_gene: NA; abundance: NA; CDR3nt: TGTGCCAGCAGCTCAAATATCCAAGAGCCCTATGGCTACACCTTC; CDR3aa: CASSSNIQEPYGYTF